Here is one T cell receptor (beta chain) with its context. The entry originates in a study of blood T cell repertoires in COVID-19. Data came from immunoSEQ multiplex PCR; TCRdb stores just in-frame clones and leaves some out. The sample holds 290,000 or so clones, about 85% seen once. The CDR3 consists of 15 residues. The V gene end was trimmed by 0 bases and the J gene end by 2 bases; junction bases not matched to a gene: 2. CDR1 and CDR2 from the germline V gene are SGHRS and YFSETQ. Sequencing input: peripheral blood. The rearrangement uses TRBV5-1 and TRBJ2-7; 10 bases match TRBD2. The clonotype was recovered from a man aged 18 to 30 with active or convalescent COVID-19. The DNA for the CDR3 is TGCGCCAGCAGCTTGGGTCTAGCGGGAGCCTACGAGCAGTACTTC. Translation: CASSLGLAGAYEQYF.